A single sample is the source of the 2 T cell receptor beta chains below, sequenced in a study of molecular identifiers for immune sequencing clone quantification. Via MiXCR, TCRdb re-called the PCR reads, giving one row per CDR3 protein. The data hold about 640,000 distinct CDR3 sequences, with approximately 20% observed a single time. Sample: naive CD8+ T cells from blood, with Jurkat cell RNA spiked in. Subset of the sample: FACS-sorted CD8+CD4-CCR7+CD45RA+ naive T cells. All receptors come from a human donor in good health. Some libraries in this study had Jurkat cell RNA spiked in.

This clonotype was seen repeatedly, ten times or more. J is TRBJ1-1 and V is TRBV28; a weak D match, TRBD1 (6 bases). Trimming pared 3 bases from V and 1 base from J, leaving 9 bases between. Germline V gene sequence: CDR1 MDHEN, CDR2 SYDVKM. This CDR3 has 14 amino acids. The CDR3 sequence is CASSFWDKNTEAFF. The CDR3 bases are TGTGCCAGCAGTTTTTGGGACAAGAACACTGAAGCTTTCTTT. Using reference TRBV28 and TRBJ1-1 for the parts outside the CDR3, the full variable domain is DVKVTQSSRYLVKRTGEKVFLECVQDMDHENMFWYRQDPGLGLRLIYFSYDVKMKEKGDIPEGYSVSREKKERFSLILESASTNQTSMYLCASSFWDKNTEAFFGQGTRLTVV.

There are many counts of this clonotype. CDR3 sequence: CASSPSRGSPGANVLTF. In DNA, the CDR3 is TGTGCCAGCAGCCCATCAAGGGGGTCTCCTGGGGCCAACGTCCTGACTTTC. V gene TRBV11-2 combines with J gene TRBJ2-6; D is perhaps TRBD1 (6 bases). Germline CDR1 is SGHAT and CDR2 is FQNNGV. Deletions cut 5 bases from V and 2 bases from J, with 16 bases between. This CDR3 has 17 amino acids.